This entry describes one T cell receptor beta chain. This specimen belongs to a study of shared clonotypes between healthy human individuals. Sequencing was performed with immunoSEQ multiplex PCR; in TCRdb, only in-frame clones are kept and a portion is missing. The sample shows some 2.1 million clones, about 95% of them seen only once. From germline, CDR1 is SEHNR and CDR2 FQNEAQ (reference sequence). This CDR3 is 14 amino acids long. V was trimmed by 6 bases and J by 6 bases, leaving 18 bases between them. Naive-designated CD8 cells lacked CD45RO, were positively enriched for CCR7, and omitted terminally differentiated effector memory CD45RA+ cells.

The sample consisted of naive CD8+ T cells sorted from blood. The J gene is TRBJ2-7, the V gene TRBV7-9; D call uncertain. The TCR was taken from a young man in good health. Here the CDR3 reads CASRPSGPTGEQYF. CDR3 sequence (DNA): TGTGCCAGCAGACCCTCCGGGCCCACGGGCGAGCAGTACTTC.